The 2 T cell receptor beta chains below were found in one sample sequenced in a study of monozygotic twins with inflammatory bowel disease. TCRdb reworked the 5' RACE reads into one entry per CDR3 protein, no DNA. The ten top clones account for 2% to 2.5%, within a sample of some 440,000 distinct CDR3 sequences. Sequenced sample: blood. These receptors came from a human donor with ulcerative colitis or Crohn's disease, or a healthy co-twin of an affected twin (not recorded which).

This sequence joins TRBV30 and TRBJ1-2; the TRBD1 assignment by TCRdb is unverifiable without DNA. Germline-derived CDR1 and CDR2 are GTSNPN and SVGIG (reference sequence). The CDR3 has 13 residues. The CDR3 spells CAWSVGPNYGYTF.

The gene calls are TRBV10-3 and TRBJ2-7; with no DNA, the TCRdb D assignment of TRBD1 cannot be verified. The CDR3 consists of 12 residues. In germline, CDR1 is ENHRY, CDR2 SYGVKD. Here the CDR3 reads CAISVRGDEQYF.